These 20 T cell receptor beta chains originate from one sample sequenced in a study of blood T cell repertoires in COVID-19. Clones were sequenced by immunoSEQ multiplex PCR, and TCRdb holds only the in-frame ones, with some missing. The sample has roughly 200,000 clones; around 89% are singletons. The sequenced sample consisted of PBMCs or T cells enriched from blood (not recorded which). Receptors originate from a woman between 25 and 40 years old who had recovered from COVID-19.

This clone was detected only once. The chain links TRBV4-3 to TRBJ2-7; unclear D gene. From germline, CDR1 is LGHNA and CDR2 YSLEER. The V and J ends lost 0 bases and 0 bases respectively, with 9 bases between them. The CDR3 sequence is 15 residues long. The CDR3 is CASSQDRYRSYEQYF. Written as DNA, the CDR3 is TGCGCCAGCAGCCAAGATCGTTATCGCTCCTACGAGCAGTACTTC.

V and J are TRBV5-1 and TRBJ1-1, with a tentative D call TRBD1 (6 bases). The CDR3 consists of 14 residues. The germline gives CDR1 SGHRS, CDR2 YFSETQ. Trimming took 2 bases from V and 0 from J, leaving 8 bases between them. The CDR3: CASSFDRLNTEAFF. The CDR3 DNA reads TGCGCCAGCAGCTTTGACAGGTTGAACACTGAAGCTTTCTTT.

For the CDR3, the DNA is TGTGCCAGCAGCCAAGGGGACAGGGAGATTAACACTGAAGCTTTCTTT. It specifies CASSQGDREINTEAFF. V is TRBV4-2 and J is TRBJ1-1, with 9 bases aligning to TRBD1. Germline values: CDR1 LGHNA, CDR2 YNFKEQ. CDR3 length: 16 amino acids. V shed 1 base and J 2 bases; nucleotides not matched to a gene: 5.

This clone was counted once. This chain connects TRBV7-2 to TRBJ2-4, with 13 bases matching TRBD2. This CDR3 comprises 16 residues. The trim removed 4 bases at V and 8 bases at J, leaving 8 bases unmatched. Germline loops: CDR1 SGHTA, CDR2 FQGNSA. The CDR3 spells CASSSRTSGGSDIQYF. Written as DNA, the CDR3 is TGTGCCAGCAGCTCTAGGACTAGCGGGGGCAGTGACATTCAGTACTTC.

In DNA, the CDR3 is TGCAGCTGCGAACGGGGAAGTAGCACAGATACGCAGTATTTT. Translated: CSCERGSSTDTQYF. This rearrangement joins TRBV29-1 to TRBJ2-3; D might be TRBD2 (5 bases). V was shortened by 8 bases and J by 0 bases, with 15 bases between the two germline ends. Germline V gives CDR1 SQVTM, CDR2 ANQGSEA. There are 14 residues in the CDR3.

The CDR3 reads CATRTGANYGYTF. The DNA for the CDR3 is TGCGCCACCAGGACAGGGGCTAACTATGGCTACACCTTC. The chain joins TRBV10-2 to TRBJ1-2, with TRBD1 matching 9 bases. V shed 10 bases, J shed 0 bases, and the junction held 3 bases outside the gene matches. The CDR3 contains 13 residues. Germline assignment: CDR1 WSHSY and CDR2 SAAADI.

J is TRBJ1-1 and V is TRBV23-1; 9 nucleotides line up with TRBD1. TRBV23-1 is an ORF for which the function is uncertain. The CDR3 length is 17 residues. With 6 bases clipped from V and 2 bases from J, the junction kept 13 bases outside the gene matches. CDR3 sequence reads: CASSRLQRDRVNTEAFF. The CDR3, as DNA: TGCGCCAGCAGCCGCCTCCAGAGGGACAGGGTTAACACTGAAGCTTTCTTT.

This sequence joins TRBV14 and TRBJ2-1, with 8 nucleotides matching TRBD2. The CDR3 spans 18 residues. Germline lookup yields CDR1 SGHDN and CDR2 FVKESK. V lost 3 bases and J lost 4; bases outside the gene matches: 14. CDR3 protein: CASSHPSGGADPYNEQFF. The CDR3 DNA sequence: TGTGCCAGCAGCCACCCATCGGGGGGGGCGGATCCTTACAATGAGCAGTTCTTC.

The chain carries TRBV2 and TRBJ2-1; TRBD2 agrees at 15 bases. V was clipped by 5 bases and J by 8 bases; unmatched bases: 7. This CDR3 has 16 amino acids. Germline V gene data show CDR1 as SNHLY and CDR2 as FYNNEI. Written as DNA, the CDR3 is TGTGCCAGCAGTTTGGGACTAGCGGGGGGAGAAGATGAGCAGTTCTTC. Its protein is CASSLGLAGGEDEQFF.

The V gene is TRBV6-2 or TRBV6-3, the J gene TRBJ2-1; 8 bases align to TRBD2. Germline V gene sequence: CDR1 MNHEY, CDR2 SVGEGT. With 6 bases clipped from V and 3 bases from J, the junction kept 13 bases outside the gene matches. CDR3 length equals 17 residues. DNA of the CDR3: TGTGCCAGCAGCATTGGGCGGCGGGGGGCTTACTACAATGAGCAGTTCTTC. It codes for CASSIGRRGAYYNEQFF.

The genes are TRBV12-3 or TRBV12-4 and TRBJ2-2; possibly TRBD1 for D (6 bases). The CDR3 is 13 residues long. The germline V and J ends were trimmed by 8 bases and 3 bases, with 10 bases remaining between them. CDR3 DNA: TGTGCCAGCCGATCAGGGGACACCGGGGAGCTGTTTTTT. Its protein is CASRSGDTGELFF.

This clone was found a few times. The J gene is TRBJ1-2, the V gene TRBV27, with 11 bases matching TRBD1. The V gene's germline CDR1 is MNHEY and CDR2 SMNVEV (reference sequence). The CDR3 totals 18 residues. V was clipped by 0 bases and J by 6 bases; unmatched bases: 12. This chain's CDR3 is CASSLSWTGGEIVHGYTF. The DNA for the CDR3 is TGTGCCAGCAGTTTATCCTGGACAGGGGGCGAAATTGTTCATGGCTACACCTTC.

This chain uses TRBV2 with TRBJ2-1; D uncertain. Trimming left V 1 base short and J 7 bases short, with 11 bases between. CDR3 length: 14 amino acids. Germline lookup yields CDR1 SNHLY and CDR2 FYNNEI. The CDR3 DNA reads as TGTGCCAGCAGTGAAGACTATGTCCGGAATGAGCAGTTCTTC. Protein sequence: CASSEDYVRNEQFF.

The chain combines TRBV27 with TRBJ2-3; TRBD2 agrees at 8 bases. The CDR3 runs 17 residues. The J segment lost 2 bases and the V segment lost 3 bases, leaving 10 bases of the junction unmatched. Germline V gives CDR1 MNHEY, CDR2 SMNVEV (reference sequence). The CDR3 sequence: CASSFLLGAGDTDTQYF. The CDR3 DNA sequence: TGTGCCAGCAGTTTCCTTCTAGGAGCGGGGGACACAGATACGCAGTATTTT.

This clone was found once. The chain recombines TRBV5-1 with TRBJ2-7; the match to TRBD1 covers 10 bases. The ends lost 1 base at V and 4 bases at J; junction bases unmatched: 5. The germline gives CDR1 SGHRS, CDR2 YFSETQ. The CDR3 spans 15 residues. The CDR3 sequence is CASSLRQGAGYEQYF. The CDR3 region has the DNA TGCGCCAGCAGCTTGAGACAGGGGGCGGGATACGAGCAGTACTTC.

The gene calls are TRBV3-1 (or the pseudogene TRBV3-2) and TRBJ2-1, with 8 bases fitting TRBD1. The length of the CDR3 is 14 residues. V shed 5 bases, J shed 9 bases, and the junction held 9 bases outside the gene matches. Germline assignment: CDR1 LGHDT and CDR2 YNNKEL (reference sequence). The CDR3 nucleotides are TGTGCCAGCAGCGTCGGACAGGGAGTGACTGAGCAGTTCTTC. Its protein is CASSVGQGVTEQFF.

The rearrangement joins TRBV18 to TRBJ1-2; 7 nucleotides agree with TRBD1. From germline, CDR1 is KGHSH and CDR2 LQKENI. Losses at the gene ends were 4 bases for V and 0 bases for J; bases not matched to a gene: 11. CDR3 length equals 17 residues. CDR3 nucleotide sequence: TGTGCCAGCTCACAGGGGACCGGGACAGAATCTAACTATGGCTACACCTTC. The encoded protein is CASSQGTGTESNYGYTF.

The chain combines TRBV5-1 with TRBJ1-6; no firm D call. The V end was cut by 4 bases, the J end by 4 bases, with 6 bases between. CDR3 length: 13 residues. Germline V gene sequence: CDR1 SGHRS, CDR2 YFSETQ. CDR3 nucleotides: TGCGCCAGCAGCCCAGATTATAATTCACCCCTCCACTTT. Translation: CASSPDYNSPLHF.

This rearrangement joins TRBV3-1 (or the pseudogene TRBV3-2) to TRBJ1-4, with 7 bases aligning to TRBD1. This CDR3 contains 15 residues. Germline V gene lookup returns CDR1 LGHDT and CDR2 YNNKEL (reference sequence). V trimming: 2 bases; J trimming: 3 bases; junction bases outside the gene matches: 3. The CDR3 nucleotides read TGTGCCAGCAGCCAAATGGGACAGCCTAATGAAAAACTGTTTTTT. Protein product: CASSQMGQPNEKLFF.

CDR3: CASSRVGGVRQETQYF. Written as DNA, the CDR3 is TGTGCCAGCAGCCGGGTCGGGGGGGTTCGGCAAGAGACCCAGTACTTC. J is TRBJ2-5 and V is TRBV27; 8 nucleotides align to TRBD2. V gave up 6 bases and J gave up 2 bases; unmatched junction bases: 11. The CDR3 covers 16 residues. The germline CDR1 and CDR2 sequences are MNHEY and SMNVEV (reference sequence).